This T cell receptor (beta chain) was sequenced during a study of OX40 agonist ivuxolimab in advanced cancers. Study in general: Cohort: 65% to 90% men, mean age approximately 66, aged about 20 to 90.

Exclusion applied to patients with autoimmune disease history or systemic immunosuppression. Germline V gene lookup returns CDR1 SGHTA and CDR2 FQGTGA. This CDR3 comprises 15 residues. The V end lost 1 base, the J end lost 3 bases, and 12 bases lay between the germline ends. Sequencing used immunoSEQ multiplex PCR; TCRdb keeps in-frame clones, though not all of them. The sample records some 50,000 clones, roughly 88% being singletons. This specimen consisted of CD4+ or CD8+ T cells sorted from blood, obtained in a trial of the OX40 agonist ivuxolimab. This TCR derives from an adult with an advanced solid tumor such as melanoma, head and neck, liver or kidney cancer. The genes are TRBV7-3 and TRBJ1-1, with D possibly TRBD1 on 6 matching bases. The CDR3 region is CASSLSAGEDTEAFF. CDR3 DNA: TGTGCCAGCAGCTTAAGCGCAGGGGAGGACACTGAAGCTTTCTTT.